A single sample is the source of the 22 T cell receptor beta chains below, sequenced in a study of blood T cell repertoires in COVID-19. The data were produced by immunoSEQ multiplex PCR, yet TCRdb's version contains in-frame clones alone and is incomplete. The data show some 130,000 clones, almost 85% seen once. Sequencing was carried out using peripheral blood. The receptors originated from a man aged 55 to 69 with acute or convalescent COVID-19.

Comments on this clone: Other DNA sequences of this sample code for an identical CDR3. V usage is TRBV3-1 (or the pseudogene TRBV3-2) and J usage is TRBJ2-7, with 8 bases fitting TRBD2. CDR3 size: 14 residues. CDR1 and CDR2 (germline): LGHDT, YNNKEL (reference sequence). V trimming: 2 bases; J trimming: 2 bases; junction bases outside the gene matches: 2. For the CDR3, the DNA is TGTGCCAGCAGCCAAACTAGCGGTCCCTACGAGCAGTACTTC. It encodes CASSQTSGPYEQYF.

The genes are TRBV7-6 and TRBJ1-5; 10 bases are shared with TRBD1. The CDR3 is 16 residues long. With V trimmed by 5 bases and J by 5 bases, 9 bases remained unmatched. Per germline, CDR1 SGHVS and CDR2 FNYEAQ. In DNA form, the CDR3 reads TGTGCCAGCAGCGACAATCCGGGACAGGGGCATCAGCCCCAGCATTTT. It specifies CASSDNPGQGHQPQHF.

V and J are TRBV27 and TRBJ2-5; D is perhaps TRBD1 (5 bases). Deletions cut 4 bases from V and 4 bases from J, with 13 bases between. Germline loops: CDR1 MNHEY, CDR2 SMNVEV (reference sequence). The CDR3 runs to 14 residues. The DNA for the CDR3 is TGTGCCAGCAGTTCGAAGGGGCGCATAGAGACCCAGTACTTC. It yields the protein CASSSKGRIETQYF.

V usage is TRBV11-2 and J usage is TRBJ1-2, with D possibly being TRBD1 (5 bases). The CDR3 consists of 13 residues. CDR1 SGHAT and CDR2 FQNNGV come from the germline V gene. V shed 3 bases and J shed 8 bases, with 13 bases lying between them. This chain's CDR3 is CASSLSQGGGYTF. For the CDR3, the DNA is TGTGCCAGCAGCTTGAGTCAGGGCGGAGGCTACACCTTC.

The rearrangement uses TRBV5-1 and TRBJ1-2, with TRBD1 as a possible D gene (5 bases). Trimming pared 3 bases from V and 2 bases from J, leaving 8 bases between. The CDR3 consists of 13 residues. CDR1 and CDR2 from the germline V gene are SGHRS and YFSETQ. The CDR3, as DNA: TGCGCCAGCAGCTCTTCAGGGAACTATGGCTACACCTTC. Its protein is CASSSSGNYGYTF.

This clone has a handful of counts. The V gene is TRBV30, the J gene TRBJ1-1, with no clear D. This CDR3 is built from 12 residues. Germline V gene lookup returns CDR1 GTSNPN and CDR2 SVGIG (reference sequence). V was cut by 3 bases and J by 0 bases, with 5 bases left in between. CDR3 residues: CAWRGVNTEAFF. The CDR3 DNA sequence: TGTGCCTGGAGGGGCGTGAACACTGAAGCTTTCTTT.

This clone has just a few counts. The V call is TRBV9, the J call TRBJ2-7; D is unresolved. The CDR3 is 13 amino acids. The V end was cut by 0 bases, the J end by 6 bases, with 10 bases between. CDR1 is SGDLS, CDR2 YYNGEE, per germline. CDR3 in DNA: TGTGCCAGCAGCGTAGCTAGTTATGCCGAGCAGTACTTC. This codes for CASSVASYAEQYF.

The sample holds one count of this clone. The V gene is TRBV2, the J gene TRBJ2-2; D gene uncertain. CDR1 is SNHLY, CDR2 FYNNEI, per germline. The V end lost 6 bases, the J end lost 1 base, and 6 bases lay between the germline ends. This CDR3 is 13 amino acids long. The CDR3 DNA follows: TGTGCCAGCAGCCTCAGGAACACCGGGGAGCTGTTTTTT. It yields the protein CASSLRNTGELFF.

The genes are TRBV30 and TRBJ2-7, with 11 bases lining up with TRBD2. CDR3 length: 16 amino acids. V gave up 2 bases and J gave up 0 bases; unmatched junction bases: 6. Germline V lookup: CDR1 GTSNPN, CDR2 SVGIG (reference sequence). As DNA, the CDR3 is TGTGCCTGGAGTCCAGCTAGCGGGGGGCTCTCCTACGAGCAGTACTTC. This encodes CAWSPASGGLSYEQYF.

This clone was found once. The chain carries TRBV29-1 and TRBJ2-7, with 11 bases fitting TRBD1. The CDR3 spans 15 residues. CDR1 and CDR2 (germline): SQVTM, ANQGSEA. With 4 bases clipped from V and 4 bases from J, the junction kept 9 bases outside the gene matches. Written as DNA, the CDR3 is TGCAGCGTTGCTGGGGACAGGGGGGACCCTTACGAGCAGTACTTC. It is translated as CSVAGDRGDPYEQYF.

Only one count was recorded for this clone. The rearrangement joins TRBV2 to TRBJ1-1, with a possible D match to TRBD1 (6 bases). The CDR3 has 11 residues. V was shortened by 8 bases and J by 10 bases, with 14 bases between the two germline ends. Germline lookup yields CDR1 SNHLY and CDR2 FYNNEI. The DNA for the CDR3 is TGTGCCAGCGGGAGAGGGGGTGCAGCTTTCTTT. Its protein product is CASGRGGAAFF.

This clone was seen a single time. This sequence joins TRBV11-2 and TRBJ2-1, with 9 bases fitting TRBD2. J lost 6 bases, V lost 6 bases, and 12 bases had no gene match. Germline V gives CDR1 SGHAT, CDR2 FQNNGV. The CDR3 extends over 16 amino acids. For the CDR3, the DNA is TGTGCCAGCAGTTCCGTGACTAGCGGACGATTCAATGAGCAGTTCTTC. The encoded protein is CASSSVTSGRFNEQFF.

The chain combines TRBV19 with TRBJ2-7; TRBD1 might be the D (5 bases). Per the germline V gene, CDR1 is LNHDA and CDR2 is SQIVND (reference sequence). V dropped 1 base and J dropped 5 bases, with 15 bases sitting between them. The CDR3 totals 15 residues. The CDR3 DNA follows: TGTGCCAGTAGTATAGGACAGATGATTTCCAACGAGCAGTACTTC. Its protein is CASSIGQMISNEQYF.

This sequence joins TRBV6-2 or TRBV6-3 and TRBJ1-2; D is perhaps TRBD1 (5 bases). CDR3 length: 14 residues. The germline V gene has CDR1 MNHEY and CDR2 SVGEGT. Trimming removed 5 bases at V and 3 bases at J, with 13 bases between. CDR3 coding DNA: TGTGCCAGCAGTGAGGGAGGGGACTACTATGGCTACACCTTC. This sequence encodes CASSEGGDYYGYTF.

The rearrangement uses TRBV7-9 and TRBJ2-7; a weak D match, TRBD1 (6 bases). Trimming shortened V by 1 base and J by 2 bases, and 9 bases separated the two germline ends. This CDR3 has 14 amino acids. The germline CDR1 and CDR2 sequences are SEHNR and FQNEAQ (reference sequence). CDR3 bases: TGTGCCAGCAGCTTAGACAGGGTTCCCTACGAGCAGTACTTC. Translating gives CASSLDRVPYEQYF.

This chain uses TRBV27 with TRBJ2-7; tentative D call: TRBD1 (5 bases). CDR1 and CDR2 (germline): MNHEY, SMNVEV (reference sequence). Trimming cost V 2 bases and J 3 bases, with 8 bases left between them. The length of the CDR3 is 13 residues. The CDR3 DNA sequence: TGTGCCAGCAGTTTACAGGGTTTCTACGAGCAGTACTTC. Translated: CASSLQGFYEQYF.

CDR3 protein: CASSPPFAGGSHTGELFF. The CDR3 DNA reads as TGTGCCAGCAGCCCCCCCTTCGCGGGAGGGTCCCACACCGGGGAGCTGTTTTTT. This chain uses TRBV7-9 with TRBJ2-2; TRBD2 agrees at 9 bases. CDR1 SEHNR and CDR2 FQNEAQ come from the germline V gene (reference sequence). The CDR3 covers 18 residues. V shed 5 bases, J shed 3 bases, and the junction held 13 bases outside the gene matches. Drawing the rest from reference TRBV7-9 and TRBJ2-2, the complete variable domain is DTGVSQNPRHKITKRGQNVTFRCDPISEHNRLYWYRQTLGQGPEFLTYFQNEAQLEKSRLLSDRFSAERPKGSFSTLEIQRTEQGDSAMYLCASSPPFAGGSHTGELFFGEGSRLTVL.

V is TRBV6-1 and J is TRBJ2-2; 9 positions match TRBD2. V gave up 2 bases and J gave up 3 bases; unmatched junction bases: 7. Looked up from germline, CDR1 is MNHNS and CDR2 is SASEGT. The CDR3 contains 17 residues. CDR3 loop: CASSELRGGPDTGELFF. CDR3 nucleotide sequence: TGTGCCAGCAGTGAATTGCGGGGGGGGCCTGACACCGGGGAGCTGTTTTTT.

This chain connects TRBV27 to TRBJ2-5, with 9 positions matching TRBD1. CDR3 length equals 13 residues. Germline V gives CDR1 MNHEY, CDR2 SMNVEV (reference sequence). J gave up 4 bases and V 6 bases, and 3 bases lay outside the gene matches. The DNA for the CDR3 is TGTGCCAGCAGAGGACAGGGGAGAGAGACCCAGTACTTC. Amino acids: CASRGQGRETQYF.

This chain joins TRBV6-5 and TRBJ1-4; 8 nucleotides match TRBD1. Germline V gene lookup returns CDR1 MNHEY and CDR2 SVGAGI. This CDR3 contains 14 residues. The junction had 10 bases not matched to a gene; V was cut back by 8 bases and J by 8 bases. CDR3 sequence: CASSQGAVWEKLFF. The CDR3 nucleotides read TGTGCCAGCTCGCAGGGGGCGGTTTGGGAAAAACTGTTTTTT.

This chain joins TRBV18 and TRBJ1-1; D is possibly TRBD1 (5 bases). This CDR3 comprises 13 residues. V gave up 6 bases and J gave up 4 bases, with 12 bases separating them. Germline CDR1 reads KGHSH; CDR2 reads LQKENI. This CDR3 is CASSTTGGTEAFF. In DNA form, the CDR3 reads TGTGCCAGCTCTACCACCGGGGGCACTGAAGCTTTCTTT.

This chain's CDR3 is CASSFRVPQPQHF. CDR3 nucleotide sequence: TGTGCCAGCAGCTTCCGGGTCCCTCAGCCCCAGCATTTT. This chain links TRBV12-3 or TRBV12-4 with TRBJ1-5; D remains ambiguous. The CDR3 length is 13 residues. Trimming pared 6 bases from V and 6 bases from J, leaving 12 bases between.